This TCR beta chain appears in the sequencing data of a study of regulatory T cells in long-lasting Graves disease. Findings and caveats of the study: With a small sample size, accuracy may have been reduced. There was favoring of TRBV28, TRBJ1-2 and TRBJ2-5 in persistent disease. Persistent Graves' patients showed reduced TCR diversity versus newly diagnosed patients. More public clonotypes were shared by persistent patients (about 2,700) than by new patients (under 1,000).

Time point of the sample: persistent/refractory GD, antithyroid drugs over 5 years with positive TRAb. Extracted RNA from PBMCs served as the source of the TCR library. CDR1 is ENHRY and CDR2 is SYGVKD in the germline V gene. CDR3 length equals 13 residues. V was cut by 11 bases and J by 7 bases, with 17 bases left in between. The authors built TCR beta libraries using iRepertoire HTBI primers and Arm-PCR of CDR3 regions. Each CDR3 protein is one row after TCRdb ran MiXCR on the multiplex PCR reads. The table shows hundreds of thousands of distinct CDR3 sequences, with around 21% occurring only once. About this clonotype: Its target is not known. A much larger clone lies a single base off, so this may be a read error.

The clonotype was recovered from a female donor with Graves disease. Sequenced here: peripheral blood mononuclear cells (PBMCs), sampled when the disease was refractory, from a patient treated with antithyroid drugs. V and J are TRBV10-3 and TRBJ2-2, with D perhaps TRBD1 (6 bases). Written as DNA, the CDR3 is TGTGCCCTTAAGACAGGACCCAACGGGGAGCTGTTTTTT. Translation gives CALKTGPNGELFF.